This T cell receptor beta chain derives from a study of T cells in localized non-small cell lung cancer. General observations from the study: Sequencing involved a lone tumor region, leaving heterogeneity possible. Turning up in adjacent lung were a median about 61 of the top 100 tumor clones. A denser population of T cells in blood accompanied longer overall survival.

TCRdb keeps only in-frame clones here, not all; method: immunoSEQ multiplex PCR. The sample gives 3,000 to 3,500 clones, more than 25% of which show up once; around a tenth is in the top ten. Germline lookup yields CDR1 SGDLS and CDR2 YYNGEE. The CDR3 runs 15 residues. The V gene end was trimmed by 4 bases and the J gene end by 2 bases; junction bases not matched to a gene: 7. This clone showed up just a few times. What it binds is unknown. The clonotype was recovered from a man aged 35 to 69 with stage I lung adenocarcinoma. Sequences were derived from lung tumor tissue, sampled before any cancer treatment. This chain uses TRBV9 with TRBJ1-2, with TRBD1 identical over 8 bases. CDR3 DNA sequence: TGTGCCAGCAGCTATGGACAGGGTCCAAACTATGGCTACACCTTC. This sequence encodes CASSYGQGPNYGYTF.